This TCR beta chain stems from a study of blood T cell repertoires in COVID-19. Study in general: T cells, B-cell-depleted T cells, or PBMCs supplied cDNA or gDNA.

Living in 24 US areas, the participants were between 18 and 89 years of age. Clinical history reported by participants formed the basis on which cohorts were assigned. People in the exposed group encountered a COVID-19 case within 2 weeks before entering the study. Generated by immunoSEQ multiplex PCR, the TCRdb table keeps only in-frame clones and is missing some. Seen here are fewer than 250,000 clones, under 90% observed once, and the top ten hold approximately 3.8%. The CDR3 contains 15 residues. Germline V gene data show CDR1 as SGHRS and CDR2 as YFSETQ. V dropped 0 bases and J dropped 7 bases, with 16 bases sitting between them.

V and J are TRBV5-1 and TRBJ1-2; weak D call: TRBD1 (6 bases). The clonotype comes from a woman aged 35 to 49 who had been exposed to COVID-19. The sequencing input was PBMCs or T cells enriched from blood (not recorded which). This chain's CDR3 is CASSLALQGSFGYTF. CDR3 coding DNA: TGCGCCAGCAGCTTGGCCTTACAGGGTAGTTTTGGCTACACCTTC.